The TCR beta chain described here comes from a study of T cells in Graves' hyperthyroidism and ophthalmopathy. RNA transcripts yielded amplified TCR beta CDR3 regions. First-round RT-PCR targeting the TCR CDR3 was performed with the HTBI primer set. TCRdb ran MiXCR on the multiplex PCR reads and lists one entry per CDR3 protein. This sample has around 580,000 distinct CDR3 sequences, with 16% found just once. Uncontrolled infection, other autoimmune disease, pregnancy or lactation led to exclusion. PBMCs were sourced from roughly 9.3 ml fresh peripheral blood. This clonotype was counted between two and nine times. The antigen remains undetermined. Findings and caveats of the study: Blood also held most thyroid clonotypes expanded beyond 0.001. Through a model of 13 V-J features, ophthalmopathy was separated from stable hyperthyroidism.

This CDR3 is 13 amino acids long. Germline CDR1 and CDR2: ENHRY and SYGVKD. The V end lost 3 bases, the J end lost 2 bases, and 7 bases lay between the germline ends. This clonotype originated in a woman aged 18-29 years with Graves' hyperthyroidism. Sequencing was carried out using blood. V usage is TRBV10-3 and J usage is TRBJ1-2; no clear D gene. The CDR3 region has the DNA TGTGCCATCAGTGATCAGGAAAACTATGGCTACACCTTC. As protein: CAISDQENYGYTF.